The 10 T cell receptor beta chains listed next were all sequenced from one sample in a study of T cell changes during pregnancy in multiple sclerosis (dated by TCRdb to between 2018 and 2020). Library creation used the immunoSEQ multiplex PCR assay. Not all clones reach the TCRdb copy of this immuneACCESS table, which keeps in-frame sequences only. Checked studies attribute under half of the gap to unresolved V genes and leave the rest unexplained. The table for this sample lists approximately 130,000 clones; around 95% of them were counted only once. The biggest ten clones account for 0.44% of the sample. Specimen: peripheral blood, collected after pregnancy. These receptors were obtained from a female donor with multiple sclerosis, enrolled in a pregnancy study.

The chain couples TRBV2 to TRBJ1-4; D call uncertain. Germline V gives CDR1 SNHLY, CDR2 FYNNEI. Trimming pared 6 bases from V and 7 bases from J, leaving 6 bases between. CDR3 length: 11 residues. The CDR3 loop is CASRESEKLFF. CDR3 nucleotides: TGTGCCAGCAGAGAGTCTGAAAAACTGTTTTTT.

This chain joins TRBV10-3 and TRBJ2-7; 7 nucleotides line up with TRBD1. The trim removed 8 bases at V and 5 bases at J, leaving 6 bases unmatched. The CDR3 contains 12 residues. The germline CDR1 and CDR2 sequences are ENHRY and SYGVKD. The CDR3 DNA is TGTGCCATCTGGACCGGGACAGACGAGCAGTACTTC. Its translation is CAIWTGTDEQYF.

This clone was seen a single time. V and J are TRBV2 and TRBJ2-1; the match to TRBD2 covers 8 bases. This CDR3 region has 17 residues. V lost 4 bases to trimming and J lost 7 bases; unmatched junction nucleotides: 15. Germline-derived CDR1 and CDR2 are SNHLY and FYNNEI. CDR3 protein: CASSGVSGGRPRNEQFF. The DNA of the CDR3 is TGTGCCAGCAGTGGTGTTTCTGGCGGGAGGCCGAGGAATGAGCAGTTCTTC.

The chain uses TRBV11-2 and TRBJ2-7, with 11 bases lining up with TRBD2. CDR3 length: 13 amino acids. V lost 6 bases and J lost 9; bases outside the gene matches: 7. Germline V gives CDR1 SGHAT, CDR2 FQNNGV. The CDR3 reads CASRGTSGGVQYF. The CDR3, as DNA: TGTGCCAGCAGGGGGACTAGCGGAGGGGTGCAGTACTTC.

This chain connects TRBV27 to TRBJ2-1; D unresolved. The CDR3 has 14 residues. The germline V and J ends were trimmed by 0 bases and 7 bases, with 10 bases remaining between them. Germline V lookup: CDR1 MNHEY, CDR2 SMNVEV (reference sequence). DNA for the CDR3: TGTGCCAGCAGTTTATCGGGCAGTTTAAATGAGCAGTTCTTC. Translated, it gives CASSLSGSLNEQFF.

The V and J genes are TRBV2 and TRBJ2-7, with TRBD2 as a possible D gene (6 bases). Per germline, CDR1 SNHLY and CDR2 FYNNEI. Trimming shortened V by 8 bases and J by 3 bases, and 14 bases separated the two germline ends. The CDR3 sequence is 13 residues long. The CDR3 coding sequence is TGTGCCAGCGGGGGTACCGGGAGCTACGAGCAGTACTTC. Translating it yields CASGGTGSYEQYF.

This sequence joins TRBV5-8 and TRBJ1-4; D gene ambiguous. The CDR3 consists of 12 residues. The V and J ends lost 7 bases and 3 bases respectively, with 7 bases between them. The V gene's germline CDR1 is SGHTS and CDR2 YDEGEE. The CDR3 DNA reads TGTGCCAGCGAGGGTGCTAATGAAAAACTGTTTTTT. Its protein product is CASEGANEKLFF.

The CDR3 here is CASSGGPIFNEQFF. DNA for the CDR3: TGTGCCAGCAGTGGAGGGCCAATTTTCAATGAGCAGTTCTTC. The chain joins TRBV7-2 to TRBJ2-1, with a tentative D call TRBD2 (6 bases). The CDR3 extends over 14 amino acids. Per germline, CDR1 SGHTA and CDR2 FQGNSA. Trimming took off 6 bases at V and 6 bases at J, with 15 bases between the two ends.

This chain connects TRBV27 to TRBJ2-3, with 11 nucleotides matching TRBD2. The length of the CDR3 is 16 residues. The ends lost 3 bases at V and 1 base at J; junction bases unmatched: 3. CDR1 is MNHEY, CDR2 SMNVEV, per germline (reference sequence). DNA for the CDR3: TGTGCCAGCAGTTTCTTACTAGCGGGAGGCACAGATACGCAGTATTTT. This sequence encodes CASSFLLAGGTDTQYF.

This chain links TRBV6-5 with TRBJ2-3; D uncertain. This CDR3 has 11 amino acids. The germline CDR1 and CDR2 sequences are MNHEY and SVGAGI. Deletions cut 5 bases from V and 8 bases from J, with 8 bases between. CDR3 nucleotide sequence: TGTGCCAGCAGTGCTAGTGCTACGCAGTATTTT. Residues: CASSASATQYF.